This T cell receptor (beta chain) was captured in a study of sequential checkpoint blockade in melanoma. The sample holds a few counts of this clone. The germline V gene has CDR1 MDHEN and CDR2 SYDVKM. With 6 bases clipped from V and 3 bases from J, the junction kept 4 bases outside the gene matches. CDR3 length: 14 residues. Profiled with immunoSEQ multiplex PCR; TCRdb holds only in-frame clones, not every one. This table holds around 34,000 clones, 82% found once. Treatment indicated: randomized to nivolumab then ipilimumab (arm A) or the reverse (arm B). Sorted cells were live CD3+CD8+, lacking CD19 and CD56, from PBMCs.

The sequenced sample was CD8+ T cells sorted from blood (inferred from file names), obtained from a patient given nivolumab and ipilimumab in sequence. The rearrangement joins TRBV28 to TRBJ1-2, with 10 bases that match TRBD1. The sequence was obtained from a human donor with melanoma. CDR3 nucleotides: TGTGCCAGCAGGACAGGGGGCGAGGACTATGGCTACACCTTC. Protein: CASRTGGEDYGYTF.